One and the same sample provided the 20 T cell receptor beta chains below, sequenced in a study of cytomegalovirus exposure and HLA in healthy donors listed by TCRdb under 2017. Libraries came from the immunoSEQ multiplex PCR assay. For the multiplex PCR, a mixture combining 60 forward primers for TCR Vbeta segments and 13 reverse primers for TCR Jbeta segments was used. TCRdb mirrors the immuneACCESS table, restricted to in-frame sequences. Some clones are absent from its copies; in checked studies, under half trace to an unresolved V gene, and the reason for the others is unknown. This sample has some 210,000 clones in its table, and 85% to 90% of those were observed once. The top ten clonotypes cover roughly 1.3% of the sample. Sequencing was done on a sample of PBMCs. The receptors come from a man aged 30 to 45 in good health and CMV-seronegative.

This chain joins TRBV18 and TRBJ1-6, with a possible D match to TRBD1 (6 bases). Trimming stripped 1 base from V and 9 bases from J, with 13 bases between. Germline-derived CDR1 and CDR2 are KGHSH and LQKENI. The CDR3 has 15 amino acids. CDR3 amino acids: CASSPLRTEISPLHF. The CDR3 bases are TGTGCCAGCTCACCACTCAGGACAGAGATTTCACCCCTCCACTTT.

A remark on this clone: Additional DNA sequences in this sample encode the identical CDR3. This sequence joins TRBV30 and TRBJ1-5; a possible D gene is TRBD1 (5 bases). CDR1 and CDR2 from the germline V gene are GTSNPN and SVGIG (reference sequence). V lost 0 bases, J lost 1 base, and 10 bases lay in between. This CDR3 is 15 amino acids long. CDR3 sequence reads: CAWSVRGGSNQPQHF. The CDR3 coding sequence is TGTGCCTGGAGTGTACGCGGGGGGAGCAATCAGCCCCAGCATTTT.

This sequence joins TRBV29-1 and TRBJ1-2; weak D call: TRBD1 (6 bases). This CDR3 region has 12 residues. V shed 4 bases and J shed 8 bases, with 14 bases lying between them. Germline CDR1 SQVTM, CDR2 ANQGSEA. CDR3 amino acids: CSVVEPTGGYTF. Here the CDR3 DNA reads TGCAGCGTTGTGGAGCCGACAGGAGGCTACACCTTC.

This clone was counted a single time. The rearrangement uses TRBV7-9 and TRBJ2-7; possible D gene TRBD1, 6 bases. Germline assignment: CDR1 SEHNR and CDR2 FQNEAQ (reference sequence). The CDR3 extends over 14 amino acids. V shed 3 bases and J shed 1 base, with 10 bases lying between them. The CDR3 reads CASSFRQDSYEQYF. The CDR3 coding sequence is TGTGCCAGCAGCTTCCGACAGGATTCCTACGAGCAGTACTTC.

The CDR3 nucleotides read TGTGCCAGCAGCCAAGAAACAGGGAATACTAACTATGGCTACACCTTC. Protein: CASSQETGNTNYGYTF. This chain links TRBV14 with TRBJ1-2; a possible D gene is TRBD1 (6 bases). Trimming took 0 bases from V and 0 from J, leaving 11 bases between them. CDR3 length: 16 residues. Germline V gene lookup returns CDR1 SGHDN and CDR2 FVKESK. Full variable domain (outside the CDR3, taken from reference TRBV14 and TRBJ1-2): EAGVTQFPSHSVIEKGQTVTLRCDPISGHDNLYWYRRVMGKEIKFLLHFVKESKQDESGMPNNRFLAERTGGTYSTLKVQPAELEDSGVYFCASSQETGNTNYGYTFGSGTRLTVV.

The chain uses TRBV18 and TRBJ1-5; D uncertain. This CDR3 is built from 13 residues. Germline CDR1 KGHSH, CDR2 LQKENI. Trimming removed 5 bases from V and 4 bases from J, with 9 bases in between. The CDR3 protein is CASSTAQNQPQHF. The CDR3 region has the DNA TGTGCCAGCTCAACAGCACAAAATCAGCCCCAGCATTTT.

V is TRBV4-3 and J is TRBJ1-6; tentative D call: TRBD1 (5 bases). The CDR3 runs to 15 residues. V was cut by 1 base and J by 6 bases, with 10 bases left in between. The germline gives CDR1 LGHNA, CDR2 YSLEER. CDR3 nucleotide sequence: TGCGCCAGCAGCCAAGTCGGAGGGACTAATTCACCCCTCCACTTT. It translates to CASSQVGGTNSPLHF.

V and J are TRBV28 and TRBJ2-1, with TRBD1 as a possible D gene (5 bases). In germline, CDR1 is MDHEN, CDR2 SYDVKM. Trimming removed 6 bases at V and 1 base at J, with 19 bases between. The CDR3 loop spans 17 amino acids. Here the CDR3 reads CASSQGQGSHSYNEQFF. DNA for the CDR3: TGTGCCAGCAGCCAAGGGCAGGGATCCCATTCCTACAATGAGCAGTTCTTC.

V and J are TRBV19 and TRBJ2-7; perhaps TRBD1 as D (6 bases). Germline CDR1 LNHDA, CDR2 SQIVND (reference sequence). CDR3 size: 13 residues. V lost 2 bases and J 6 bases, leaving 11 bases between the germline ends. The CDR3 loop reads CASSIQGSVEQYF. In DNA form, the CDR3 reads TGTGCCAGTAGTATACAGGGGAGTGTCGAGCAGTACTTC.

This clone has only one observation. The chain joins TRBV11-1 to TRBJ2-6; D is possibly TRBD2 (5 bases). V was cut by 3 bases and J by 3 bases, with 6 bases left in between. The germline V gene encodes CDR1 SGHAT and CDR2 FQDESV (reference sequence). The CDR3 has 14 residues. The DNA for the CDR3 is TGTGCCAGCAGCTTCACTAGTGGGGCCAACGTCCTGACTTTC. The encoded protein is CASSFTSGANVLTF.

This rearrangement joins TRBV2 to TRBJ2-7, with 14 bases fitting TRBD2. V was clipped by 6 bases and J by 5 bases; unmatched bases: 12. Germline V lookup: CDR1 SNHLY, CDR2 FYNNEI. The CDR3 has 17 amino acids. As DNA, the CDR3 is TGTGCCAGCAGCCACCCCGGGGGGACTAGCGGGAGCGACGAGCAGTACTTC. This translates into CASSHPGGTSGSDEQYF.

The rearrangement uses TRBV4-2 and TRBJ2-2, with D uncertain. Trimming shortened V by 0 bases and J by 4 bases, and 30 bases separated the two germline ends. This CDR3 is 22 amino acids long. The V gene's germline CDR1 is LGHNA and CDR2 YNFKEQ. DNA of the CDR3: TGTGCCAGCAGCCAAGATATGCTGTTCGAGGCAGCCCCACTTCAATCCACCGGGGAGCTGTTTTTT. Translating it yields CASSQDMLFEAAPLQSTGELFF.

This clone was recorded once. This chain joins TRBV25-1 and TRBJ2-3; TRBD1 aligns across 7 bases. CDR1 MGHDK and CDR2 SYGVNS come from the germline V gene. The V segment lost 6 bases and the J segment 4 bases; nucleotides outside the gene matches: 7. The CDR3 consists of 14 residues. This CDR3 is CASSNHRGADTQYF. Here the CDR3 DNA reads TGTGCCAGCAGCAACCACAGGGGAGCAGATACGCAGTATTTT.

The chain recombines TRBV5-5 with TRBJ1-2, with D possibly TRBD1 on 5 matching bases. The length of the CDR3 is 15 residues. The germline CDR1 and CDR2 sequences are SGHKS and YYEKEE (reference sequence). V lost 2 bases and J 0 bases, leaving 11 bases between the germline ends. CDR3 coding DNA: TGTGCCAGCAGCTTTGACAGAGGAGCTAACTATGGCTACACCTTC. As protein: CASSFDRGANYGYTF.

V and J are TRBV11-1 and TRBJ1-1; unclear D gene. Germline V gives CDR1 SGHAT, CDR2 FQDESV (reference sequence). Trimming removed 5 bases from V and 0 bases from J, with 13 bases in between. CDR3 size: 15 residues. In DNA form, the CDR3 reads TGTGCCAGCAGCGCCATCCCCGGGGTGAACACTGAAGCTTTCTTT. Translated: CASSAIPGVNTEAFF.

This chain links TRBV7-2 with TRBJ1-5, with D tentatively TRBD1 (5 bases). This CDR3 has 15 amino acids. CDR1 is SGHTA and CDR2 is FQGNSA in the germline V gene. V lost 5 bases and J 11 bases, leaving 22 bases between the germline ends. Written as DNA, the CDR3 is TGTGCCAGCAGCCCAAGCGGGACCGGGGGGTCAGCCCAGCATTTT. Protein: CASSPSGTGGSAQHF.

The chain carries TRBV19 and TRBJ2-1; perhaps TRBD2 as D (6 bases). Germline V lookup: CDR1 LNHDA, CDR2 SQIVND (reference sequence). V was cut by 4 bases and J by 0 bases, with 10 bases left in between. This CDR3 region has 15 residues. The chain's CDR3 is CASSSGGTSYNEQFF. The CDR3 DNA reads TGTGCCAGTAGTAGTGGGGGGACCTCCTACAATGAGCAGTTCTTC.

This chain uses TRBV5-6 with TRBJ1-5; possible D gene TRBD1, 6 bases. The length of the CDR3 is 16 residues. Per the germline V gene, CDR1 is SGHDT and CDR2 is YYEEEE. The V and J ends lost 1 base and 6 bases respectively, with 17 bases between them. The CDR3 is CASSLTGAGAGQPQHF. The CDR3 region has the DNA TGTGCCAGCAGCTTGACGGGGGCGGGAGCGGGTCAGCCCCAGCATTTT. The full variable domain, completed using reference TRBV5-6 and TRBJ1-5, is DAGVTQSPTHLIKTRGQQVTLRCSPKSGHDTVSWYQQALGQGPQFIFQYYEEEERQRGNFPDRFSGHQFPNYSSELNVNALLLGDSALYLCASSLTGAGAGQPQHFGDGTRLSIL.

This sequence joins TRBV27 and TRBJ2-7, with TRBD1 identical over 10 bases. In germline, CDR1 is MNHEY, CDR2 SMNVEV (reference sequence). V trimming: 6 bases; J trimming: 5 bases; junction bases outside the gene matches: 10. CDR3 length equals 15 residues. The CDR3 bases are TGTGCCAGCAGGCCCCGGGGGACAGGGGCCGACGAGCAGTACTTC. Protein sequence: CASRPRGTGADEQYF.

This chain joins TRBV5-1 and TRBJ2-7; 14 bases fit TRBD2. The CDR3 extends over 15 amino acids. The V gene's germline CDR1 is SGHRS and CDR2 YFSETQ. V was clipped by 4 bases and J by 6 bases; unmatched bases: 6. CDR3 loop: CASSEIGLAGGEQYF. In nucleotides, the CDR3 is TGCGCCAGCAGCGAAATAGGACTAGCGGGGGGCGAGCAGTACTTC.